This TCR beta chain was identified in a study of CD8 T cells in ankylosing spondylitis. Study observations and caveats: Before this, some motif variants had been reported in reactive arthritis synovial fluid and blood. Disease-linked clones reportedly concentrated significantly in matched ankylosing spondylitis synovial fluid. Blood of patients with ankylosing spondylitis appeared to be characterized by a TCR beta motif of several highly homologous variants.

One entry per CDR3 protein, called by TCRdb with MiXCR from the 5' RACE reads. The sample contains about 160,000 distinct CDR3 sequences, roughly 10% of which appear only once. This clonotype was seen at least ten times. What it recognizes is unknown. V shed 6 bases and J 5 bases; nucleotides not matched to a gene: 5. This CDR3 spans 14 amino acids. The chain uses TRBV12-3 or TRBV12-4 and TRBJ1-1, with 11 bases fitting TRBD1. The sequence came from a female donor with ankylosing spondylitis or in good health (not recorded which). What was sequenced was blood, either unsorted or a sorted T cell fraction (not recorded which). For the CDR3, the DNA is TGTGCCAGCAGCCCCGGGACAGGGGGTACTGAAGCTTTCTTT. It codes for CASSPGTGGTEAFF.